Each of the 12 T cell receptor beta chains below was sequenced from the same sample in a study of shared clonotypes between healthy human individuals. Here immunoSEQ multiplex PCR was the method, and the copy in TCRdb shows in-frame clones only, minus some. The sample lists about 2 million clones; 85% to 95% were seen once. The sequenced sample was naive CD4+ T cells sorted from blood. Noted subset: CD45RA+ positively selected. Receptor source: a man younger than 35 in good health.

The chain links TRBV5-1 to TRBJ2-2, with 7 bases lining up with TRBD1. From germline, CDR1 is SGHRS and CDR2 YFSETQ. The V gene end was trimmed by 7 bases and the J gene end by 4 bases; junction bases not matched to a gene: 1. The CDR3 spans 12 residues. Written as DNA, the CDR3 is TGCGCCAGCTACAGGGGCACCGGGGAGCTGTTTTTT. It encodes CASYRGTGELFF.

The chain has TRBV7-9 and TRBJ2-7; maybe TRBD2 (7 bases). The V gene's germline CDR1 is SEHNR and CDR2 FQNEAQ (reference sequence). Trimming removed 5 bases from V and 1 base from J, with 15 bases in between. This CDR3 is built from 15 residues. CDR3 DNA: TGTGCCAGCAGCACCGGGGGGCTAATTTCCTACGAGCAGTACTTC. Amino acid sequence: CASSTGGLISYEQYF.

This clone was picked up one time. The CDR3 DNA sequence: TGCGCCAGCAGCCTCCAGGGGGAAACAGATACGCAGTATTTT. Encoded protein: CASSLQGETDTQYF. This sequence joins TRBV4-1 and TRBJ2-3; 7 bases are shared with TRBD1. The CDR3 consists of 14 residues. J gave up 3 bases and V 4 bases, and 4 bases lay outside the gene matches. Per the germline V gene, CDR1 is MGHRA and CDR2 is YSYEKL.

This chain connects TRBV6-5 to TRBJ2-1; 7 bases fit TRBD1. The CDR3 is 14 amino acids. The germline gives CDR1 MNHEY, CDR2 SVGAGI. V shed 6 bases and J 2 bases; nucleotides not matched to a gene: 4. The CDR3 loop is CASRLGQAYNEQFF. The DNA for the CDR3 is TGTGCCAGCAGATTAGGACAGGCCTACAATGAGCAGTTCTTC.

The chain combines TRBV7-9 with TRBJ1-6; D gene unclear. V was cut by 2 bases and J by 10 bases, with 27 bases left in between. CDR1 and CDR2 (germline): SEHNR, FQNEAQ (reference sequence). This CDR3 has 19 residues. CDR3 protein: CASSLRDPGAWQGWSPLHF. The CDR3 nucleotides are TGTGCCAGCAGCTTACGCGACCCGGGCGCGTGGCAAGGGTGGTCACCCCTCCACTTT. The complete variable domain, with remaining parts taken from reference TRBV7-9 and TRBJ1-6, reads DTGVSQNPRHKITKRGQNVTFRCDPISEHNRLYWYRQTLGQGPEFLTYFQNEAQLEKSRLLSDRFSAERPKGSFSTLEIQRTEQGDSAMYLCASSLRDPGAWQGWSPLHFGNGTRLTVT.

The rearrangement uses TRBV6-5 and TRBJ2-3; 9 bases match TRBD2. Trimming at V came to 6 bases and at J to 3 bases, leaving 7 bases not matched to a gene. This CDR3 has 15 residues. CDR1 and CDR2 from the germline V gene are MNHEY and SVGAGI. In nucleotides, the CDR3 is TGTGCCAGCAGGCGGGGGGGGAGGGAGACAGATACGCAGTATTTT. Amino acid sequence: CASRRGGRETDTQYF.

With respect to this clone: Other DNA variants within this sample encode the same CDR3. The rearrangement links TRBV5-1 to TRBJ2-7; 8 positions match TRBD1. The CDR3 is made up of 13 amino acids. V lost 2 bases, J lost 6 bases, and 4 bases stayed unmatched. Germline V gene sequence: CDR1 SGHRS, CDR2 YFSETQ. The CDR3 protein is CASSLQTGGEQYF. CDR3 DNA: TGCGCCAGCAGCTTACAAACAGGGGGCGAGCAGTACTTC. Full variable domain (outside the CDR3, taken from reference TRBV5-1 and TRBJ2-7): KAGVTQTPRYLIKTRGQQVTLSCSPISGHRSVSWYQQTPGQGLQFLFEYFSETQRNKGNFPGRFSGRQFSNSRSEMNVSTLELGDSALYLCASSLQTGGEQYFGPGTRLTVT.

The rearrangement uses TRBV5-1 and TRBJ1-1, with D maybe TRBD1 (5 bases). The V gene lost 4 bases and the J gene lost 0 bases, with 13 bases spanning the gap. Germline V gene lookup returns CDR1 SGHRS and CDR2 YFSETQ. This CDR3 spans 15 amino acids. The CDR3 region is CASSPATDLNTEAFF. CDR3 sequence (DNA): TGCGCCAGCAGCCCCGCGACAGATCTGAACACTGAAGCTTTCTTT. Full variable domain (outside the CDR3, taken from reference TRBV5-1 and TRBJ1-1): KAGVTQTPRYLIKTRGQQVTLSCSPISGHRSVSWYQQTPGQGLQFLFEYFSETQRNKGNFPGRFSGRQFSNSRSEMNVSTLELGDSALYLCASSPATDLNTEAFFGQGTRLTVV.

J is TRBJ2-5 and V is TRBV15; D unclear. Deletions cut 1 base from V and 0 bases from J, with 12 bases between. The V gene's germline CDR1 is LNHNV and CDR2 YYDKDF (reference sequence). The CDR3 is made up of 16 amino acids. The CDR3 nucleotides are TGTGCCACCAGCAGAGGTTTATCGGCAGACCAAGAGACCCAGTACTTC. This translates into CATSRGLSADQETQYF.

This chain joins TRBV6-5 and TRBJ2-5; 10 nucleotides line up with TRBD2. The germline CDR1 and CDR2 sequences are MNHEY and SVGAGI. Losses at the gene ends were 6 bases for V and 6 bases for J; bases not matched to a gene: 4. CDR3 length: 13 residues. The CDR3, as DNA: TGTGCCAGCAGGCGAGCGGGAGGGCAGACCCAGTACTTC. Translated: CASRRAGGQTQYF.

The V call is TRBV4-1, the J call TRBJ1-2, with unresolved D. Germline lookup yields CDR1 MGHRA and CDR2 YSYEKL. This CDR3 has 14 amino acids. V lost 7 bases, J lost 4 bases, and 16 bases lay in between. The CDR3 DNA reads as TGCGCCAGCAAGGAAGTGGTAGCGTCCTATGGCTACACCTTC. Translated: CASKEVVASYGYTF.

This rearrangement joins TRBV28 to TRBJ1-4; D perhaps matches TRBD1 (6 bases). Germline CDR1 and CDR2: MDHEN and SYDVKM. Trimming removed 5 bases at V and 13 bases at J, with 14 bases between. The CDR3 loop spans 12 amino acids. Here the CDR3 reads CASSPPDSGLFF. DNA of the CDR3: TGTGCCAGCAGTCCCCCGGACAGCGGACTGTTTTTT. Using reference TRBV28 and TRBJ1-4 for the parts outside the CDR3, the full variable domain is DVKVTQSSRYLVKRTGEKVFLECVQDMDHENMFWYRQDPGLGLRLIYFSYDVKMKEKGDIPEGYSVSREKKERFSLILESASTNQTSMYLCASSPPDSGLFFGSGTQLSVL.